These T cell receptor beta chains were read from a single sample in a study of identical twins. TCRdb re-called the 5' RACE reads with MiXCR, one entry per CDR3 protein. This table holds about 100,000 distinct CDR3 sequences, 4.5% to 6.5% found once. Sequences were obtained from memory T cells sorted from blood. The source is a woman aged 45 to 65 in good health. Each CDR3 is given with its conserved first and last residue. Size values are once, few and many counts, or a class for expanded clones, and some rows have none.

clone_size | v_call | cdr3_aa
many | TRBV28 | CASSHDSVTQYF
NA | TRBV20-1 | CSAGSRTEAFF
NA | TRBV29-1 | CSGGGGGKYEQYF
many | TRBV6-6 | CASSKTGGHQPQHF
many | TRBV12-3/TRBV12-4 | CASSRDRPKETQYF
many | TRBV12-3/TRBV12-4 | CASSDRAWADTQYF
many | TRBV10-3 | CAILNSGNEQFF
NA | TRBV11-2 | CASSQTGYEQYF
few | TRBV2 | CASTEYRAGELFF
many | TRBV5-4 | CASSFGLLNTGELFF
many | TRBV3-1 | CASSLRGTANQPQHF
many | TRBV12-3/TRBV12-4 | CASSLTGSYEQYF
few | TRBV5-4 | CASSPWRQGVGDTF
NA | TRBV12-3/TRBV12-4 | CASTSIRGELFF
NA | TRBV27 | CASSGLGHSTEAFF
many | TRBV7-8 | CASSLGLGGAETQYF
NA | TRBV7-8 | CASSLAKSGELFF
many | TRBV5-1 | CASSLALMSSRTKNYNEQFF
many | TRBV3-1 | CASSLKAGGEEFF
many | TRBV6-5 | CASSYTGSNSPLHF
many | TRBV6-6 | CASSGTGVPPLHF
many | TRBV5-1 | CASSLQGTTYEQYF
NA | TRBV12-3/TRBV12-4 | CASTPSGTSTDTQYF
many | TRBV3-1 | CASSRLAGGPGEQFF
many | TRBV20-1 | CSAVDSLAETQYF